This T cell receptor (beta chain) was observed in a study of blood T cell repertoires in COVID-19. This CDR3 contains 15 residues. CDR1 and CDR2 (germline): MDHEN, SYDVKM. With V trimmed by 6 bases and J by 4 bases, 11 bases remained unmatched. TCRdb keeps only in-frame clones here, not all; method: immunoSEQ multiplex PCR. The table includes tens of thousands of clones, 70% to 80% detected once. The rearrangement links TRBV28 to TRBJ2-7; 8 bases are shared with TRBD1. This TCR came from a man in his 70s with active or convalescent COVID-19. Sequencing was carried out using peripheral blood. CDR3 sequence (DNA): TGTGCCAGCAGGGTCGCGGGACAGGCATCTTACGAGCAGTACTTC. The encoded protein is CASRVAGQASYEQYF.